This T cell receptor (beta chain) was profiled in a study of shared clonotypes between healthy human individuals. Measured with immunoSEQ multiplex PCR; TCRdb has only the in-frame clones, and not every one. The table includes about 2 million clones, 85% to 95% detected once. This CDR3 comprises 13 residues. The trim removed 7 bases at V and 7 bases at J, leaving 7 bases unmatched. The germline CDR1 and CDR2 sequences are MNHNS and SASEGT. The naive CD8 subset, CD45RO-negative cells positively selected for CCR7, excluded terminally differentiated effector memory CD45RA+ cells. The chain couples TRBV6-1 to TRBJ2-7; 10 bases fit TRBD1. The sequenced sample was naive CD8+ T cells sorted from blood. The clonotype was recovered from a young man in good health. CDR3: CASTPGTGEEQYF. In DNA form, the CDR3 reads TGTGCCAGCACTCCCGGGACAGGGGAAGAGCAGTACTTC.